These 23 T cell receptor beta chains share one sample of origin, sequenced in a study of T cells in Graves' hyperthyroidism and ophthalmopathy. It was RNA transcripts that yielded the amplified TCR beta CDR3 regions. The HTBI set primed first-round TCR CDR3 RT-PCR. Via MiXCR, TCRdb re-called the multiplex PCR reads, giving one row per CDR3 protein. The sample lists 350,000 or so distinct CDR3 sequences, around a sixth seen once, with around 50% in the top ten. The sample was blood. The receptors were gathered from a woman in her forties or fifties with Graves' hyperthyroidism.

This clonotype was seen ten or more times. This chain connects TRBV20-1 to TRBJ1-2; D is ambiguous. Germline V CDR1 and CDR2: DFQATT, SNEGSKA (reference sequence). The CDR3 is 12 amino acids. With 7 bases removed from V and 7 bases from J, the gap between germline ends came to 16 bases. The CDR3: CSGFEATRGYTF. The CDR3 region has the DNA TGCAGTGGGTTTGAGGCAACTCGTGGCTACACCTTC.

V usage is TRBV12-3 or TRBV12-4 and J usage is TRBJ2-5, with D perhaps given as TRBD1 or TRBD2 (5 bases each). V lost 6 bases, J lost 7 bases, and 15 bases lay in between. The CDR3 consists of 13 residues. CDR3 DNA sequence: TGTGCCAGCAGCTACGGGACCGGAGGGACCCAGTACTTC. As protein: CASSYGTGGTQYF.

Ten or more counts support this clonotype. CDR3 sequence reads: CASSFSPPDTQYF. The CDR3 DNA follows: TGTGCCAGCAGCTTCTCGCCCCCGGATACGCAGTATTTT. J is TRBJ2-3 and V is TRBV11-2; no clear D gene. The CDR3 runs to 13 residues. The germline CDR1 and CDR2 sequences are SGHAT and FQNNGV. Trimming took off 3 bases at V and 6 bases at J, with 10 bases between the two ends.

Of note for this clonotype: A clone one base away is much larger, so this may be a read error. The CDR3 bases are TGTGCCAGCAGCCCGACAGGGGATTCGAACATTCAGTTCTTC. Its translation is CASSPTGDSNIQFF. This chain uses TRBV9 with TRBJ2-4, with TRBD1 matching over 8 bases. The J call may be faulty, since TRBJ2-1 better matches the DNA end. The length of the CDR3 is 14 residues. Germline V gives CDR1 SGDLS, CDR2 YYNGEE.

At least ten counts were recorded for this clonotype. The genes are TRBV3-1 and TRBJ1-1, with 7 bases fitting TRBD1. Germline trimming cut 3 bases from V and 7 bases from J; bases unmatched to any gene: 2. This CDR3 is 12 amino acids long. Germline V CDR1 and CDR2: LGHDT, YNNKEL (reference sequence). The CDR3 reads CASSHRTGEAFF. The CDR3 DNA sequence: TGTGCCAGCAGCCACCGGACAGGTGAAGCTTTCTTT. The variable domain in full, completed from reference TRBV3-1 and TRBJ1-1, reads DTAVSQTPKYLVTQMGNDKSIKCEQNLGHDTMYWYKQDSKKFLKIMFSYNNKELIINETVPNRFSPKSPDKAHLNLHINSLELGDSAVYFCASSHRTGEAFFGQGTRLTVV.

The V gene is TRBV7-2, the J gene TRBJ1-2; 8 nucleotides agree with TRBD1. The CDR3 is 14 amino acids. CDR1 SGHTA and CDR2 FQGNSA come from the germline V gene. Unmatched junction bases numbered 10, after V lost 6 bases and J lost 7 bases. CDR3 bases: TGTGCCAGCAGGTCCGGTGGGACAGGAGGTGGCTACACCTTC. Its translation: CASRSGGTGGGYTF.

This clonotype was detected many times. The chain has TRBV20-1 and TRBJ2-7; 8 bases are a match to TRBD1. The germline V gene encodes CDR1 DFQATT and CDR2 SNEGSKA (reference sequence). V shed 0 bases, J shed 5 bases, and the junction held 9 bases outside the gene matches. The CDR3 runs 15 residues. This CDR3 reads CSAREGDRLVHEQYF. The CDR3 DNA is TGCAGTGCTAGAGAAGGGGACAGGCTCGTCCACGAGCAGTACTTC.

This clonotype was observed at least ten times. The V gene is TRBV20-1, the J gene TRBJ2-1, with D possibly TRBD2 on 6 matching bases. Trimming shortened V by 2 bases and J by 9 bases, and 17 bases separated the two germline ends. This CDR3 comprises 14 residues. Per germline, CDR1 DFQATT and CDR2 SNEGSKA (reference sequence). CDR3 loop: CSARRREQSSEQFF. The CDR3 DNA is TGCAGTGCTAGACGGAGGGAACAATCAAGTGAGCAGTTCTTC.

The chain links TRBV15 to TRBJ1-2, with D perhaps TRBD1 (5 bases). CDR3 length: 14 residues. Germline V gene sequence: CDR1 LNHNV, CDR2 YYDKDF (reference sequence). Trimming took 0 bases from V and 7 from J, leaving 12 bases between them. DNA for the CDR3: TGTGCCACCAGCAGAGATCGGGGCGCGGGTGGCTACACCTTC. It specifies CATSRDRGAGGYTF. Combining the CDR3 with reference TRBV15 and TRBJ1-2 gives the whole variable domain DAMVIQNPRYQVTQFGKPVTLSCSQTLNHNVMYWYQQKSSQAPKLLFHYYDKDFNNEADTPDNFQSRRPNTSFCFLDIRSPGLGDTAMYLCATSRDRGAGGYTFGSGTRLTVV.

The sample holds a few counts of this clonotype. The junction departs from the called germline gene at one end, perhaps through a read error. The genes are TRBV29-1 and TRBJ1-4, with D possibly being TRBD1 (5 bases). Per the germline V gene, CDR1 is SQVTM and CDR2 is ANQGSEA. This CDR3 is 11 amino acids long. The CDR3 coding sequence is TGCAGCGTAGACGTAGGGGAAAAACTGCTTTTT. This codes for CSVDVGEKLLF.

This chain links TRBV12-3 or TRBV12-4 with TRBJ2-5; D not certain. The CDR3 has 14 amino acids. V gave up 4 bases and J gave up 2 bases, with 11 bases separating them. CDR3 sequence (DNA): TGTGCCAGCAGTTACCACGGTCAGCAAGAGACCCAGTACTTC. It specifies CASSYHGQQETQYF.

This clonotype has at least ten counts. The rearrangement links TRBV3-1 to TRBJ2-1; TRBD2 aligns across 8 bases. CDR1 is LGHDT, CDR2 YNNKEL, per germline (reference sequence). The CDR3 totals 15 residues. V lost 0 bases, J lost 8 bases, and 6 bases stayed unmatched. The chain's CDR3 is CASSQDLSGGDEQFF. The DNA of the CDR3 is TGTGCCAGCAGCCAAGATCTGTCGGGGGGGGATGAGCAGTTCTTC.

This sequence joins TRBV30 and TRBJ2-1; 8 bases are shared with TRBD1. CDR1 is GTSNPN and CDR2 is SVGIG in the germline V gene (reference sequence). The CDR3 loop spans 16 amino acids. Trimming took 3 bases from V and 9 from J; bases not matched to a gene: 16. CDR3 protein: CAWSLRGTGLPGEQFF. CDR3 in DNA: TGTGCCTGGAGCCTCCGGGGGACAGGCCTCCCAGGTGAGCAGTTCTTC.

Many counts were recorded for this clonotype. The chain has TRBV18 and TRBJ1-1; D call uncertain. CDR1 and CDR2 from the germline V gene are KGHSH and LQKENI. This CDR3 contains 14 residues. The V end lost 4 bases, the J end lost 1 base, and 10 bases lay between the germline ends. This chain's CDR3 is CASSLWTGNTEAFF. The CDR3 coding sequence is TGTGCCAGCTCACTTTGGACGGGGAACACTGAAGCTTTCTTT.

Many counts were recorded for this clonotype. The chain couples TRBV10-3 to TRBJ1-2; D gene unclear. The germline CDR1 and CDR2 sequences are ENHRY and SYGVKD. Trimming removed 0 bases from V and 8 bases from J, with 13 bases in between. The CDR3 loop spans 14 amino acids. The CDR3 loop reads CAISESQEGRGYTF. In DNA, the CDR3 is TGTGCCATCAGTGAGTCCCAGGAGGGAAGGGGCTACACCTTC.

This clonotype was recorded at least ten times. The V call is TRBV11-2, the J call TRBJ1-6; unclear D gene. The CDR3 has 14 residues. The V gene lost 2 bases and the J gene lost 8 bases, with 10 bases spanning the gap. Looked up from germline, CDR1 is SGHAT and CDR2 is FQNNGV. CDR3 nucleotide sequence: TGTGCCAGCAGCTTATTCGGGATGGATTCACCCCTCCACTTT. Protein: CASSLFGMDSPLHF.

The table lists this clonotype with many counts. The chain employs TRBV10-2 and TRBJ1-1, with TRBD1 matching over 9 bases. CDR1 is WSHSY and CDR2 is SAAADI in the germline V gene. V lost 2 bases to trimming and J lost 6 bases; unmatched junction nucleotides: 1. The CDR3 loop spans 13 amino acids. The CDR3 region has the DNA TGCGCCAGCAGTGAGAGGACAGGGGCTGAAGCTTTCTTT. It is translated as CASSERTGAEAFF.

Ten or more counts support this clonotype. The genes are TRBV3-1 and TRBJ2-1; D possibly uses TRBD1 or TRBD2 (5 bases each). Trimming cost V 0 bases and J 6 bases, with 6 bases left between them. The CDR3 is made up of 13 amino acids. Per the germline V gene, CDR1 is LGHDT and CDR2 is YNNKEL (reference sequence). In DNA form, the CDR3 reads TGTGCCAGCAGCCAAGAGGGGGTCAATGAGCAGTTCTTC. Translating gives CASSQEGVNEQFF.

The V call is TRBV27, the J call TRBJ2-1, with D hard to call. This CDR3 has 13 amino acids. Looked up from germline, CDR1 is MNHEY and CDR2 is SMNVEV (reference sequence). The germline V and J ends were trimmed by 5 bases and 5 bases, with 10 bases remaining between them. This chain's CDR3 is CASSPIPDNEQFF. CDR3 DNA sequence: TGTGCCAGCAGTCCAATCCCCGACAATGAGCAGTTCTTC.

This clonotype has just a few counts. CDR3 bases: TGTGCCAGCAGCTTAGGGGAGCGGGATGAAAAACTGTTTTTT. Translated, it gives CASSLGERDEKLFF. This chain joins TRBV7-9 and TRBJ1-4; D uncertain. Trimming stripped 1 base from V and 6 bases from J, with 9 bases between. Germline V gives CDR1 SEHNR, CDR2 FQNEAQ (reference sequence). The CDR3 has 14 amino acids.

This clonotype was counted between two and nine times. V is TRBV18 and J is TRBJ2-1; D ambiguous. This CDR3 region has 13 residues. Germline values: CDR1 KGHSH, CDR2 LQKENI. Trimming pared 5 bases from V and 9 bases from J, leaving 14 bases between. CDR3 coding DNA: TGTGCCAGCTCAAACGGAGAATACGGTGAGCAGTTCTTC. It is translated as CASSNGEYGEQFF.

This clonotype was observed at least ten times. The V and J genes are TRBV11-2 and TRBJ2-7; no definite D call. Deletions cut 0 bases from V and 6 bases from J, with 6 bases between. CDR3 size: 12 residues. Germline V gives CDR1 SGHAT, CDR2 FQNNGV. The CDR3 region is CASSLDRREQYF. The CDR3 DNA follows: TGTGCCAGCAGCTTAGATCGACGCGAGCAGTACTTC.

Concerning this clonotype: The conserved closing phenylalanine or tryptophan is absent in this CDR3, likely reflecting a read error. The V gene is TRBV3-1, the J gene TRBJ2-7; tentative D call: TRBD2 (5 bases). The CDR3 is made up of 14 amino acids. V lost 4 bases and J 4 bases, leaving 14 bases between the germline ends. Germline V gives CDR1 LGHDT, CDR2 YNNKEL (reference sequence). CDR3 region: CASSPDYRWYEQYS. The CDR3 DNA is TGTGCCAGCAGCCCCGACTACCGGTGGTACGAGCAGTACTCC.